This TCR beta chain was recorded in a study of cytomegalovirus exposure and HLA in healthy donors. As for the study in general: A data release that came early held approximately 92 million unique TCRs from HLA-typed donors. Study results and limitations: There was a cluster of highly shared sequence variants that was likely a sequencing artifact. It was only CMV serostatus that was available as immune exposure information. With high specificity and sensitivity, the classifier reportedly diagnosed cytomegalovirus status.

60 Vbeta and 13 Jbeta primers were used in PCR. Some clones are missing from TCRdb's copy, which holds only in-frame ones; the method was immunoSEQ multiplex PCR. There are under 200,000 clones in the sample; roughly 85% occur only once, and 0.69% lies in the top ten. The CDR3 totals 16 residues. The germline V gene encodes CDR1 LGHNA and CDR2 YSLEER. The germline V and J ends were trimmed by 1 base and 3 bases, with 13 bases remaining between them. As to this clone: Its target is unknown.

The material sequenced was PBMCs. The TCR comes from a woman aged 35 to 49 in good health and CMV-seronegative. The chain couples TRBV4-3 to TRBJ2-1; the D gene is possibly TRBD2 (5 bases). This CDR3 reads CASSQGDVGDYNEQFF. CDR3 DNA sequence: TGCGCCAGCAGCCAAGGTGACGTCGGGGACTACAATGAGCAGTTCTTC.